What follows are 32 T cell receptor beta chains derived from one specimen sequenced in a study of cytomegalovirus exposure and HLA in healthy donors (TCRdb year 2017). The receptor library was made with the immunoSEQ multiplex PCR assay. A mixture of 60 forward primers for TCR Vbeta segments and 13 reverse primers for TCR Jbeta segments was used in the multiplex PCR. TCRdb took over this immuneACCESS table, retaining in-frame rearrangements with V and J assigned. Such tables are incomplete; in checked studies, under half of the missing clones stem from an unresolved V gene, and the remainder is unexplained. The sample profile shows 69,000 or so clones; 60% to 75% of them were found once. Of the sample, approximately 12% falls within the top ten clones. Sequencing was done on a sample of PBMCs. These receptors came from a woman aged 55-70 years in good health and CMV-seropositive.

The J gene is TRBJ1-3, the V gene TRBV11-2; 7 bases are shared with TRBD1. Germline lookup yields CDR1 SGHAT and CDR2 FQNNGV. The CDR3 totals 17 residues. Losses at the gene ends were 1 base for V and 9 bases for J; bases not matched to a gene: 15. Written as DNA, the CDR3 is TGTGCCAGCAGCTTAGGGAGCGACACCCGGGGGACAGTCACCATATATTTT. The encoded protein is CASSLGSDTRGTVTIYF.

The chain links TRBV9 to TRBJ2-1; TRBD2 agrees at 12 bases. CDR3 size: 17 residues. Losses at the gene ends were 3 bases for V and 2 bases for J; bases not matched to a gene: 6. CDR1 and CDR2 from the germline V gene are SGDLS and YYNGEE. CDR3 sequence: CASSERGLAGTYNEQFF. The CDR3 coding sequence is TGTGCCAGCAGCGAGCGAGGACTAGCGGGGACCTACAATGAGCAGTTCTTC. Complete variable domain (other parts from reference TRBV9 and TRBJ2-1): DSGVTQTPKHLITATGQRVTLRCSPRSGDLSVYWYQQSLDQGLQFLIQYYNGEERAKGNILERFSAQQFPDLHSELNLSSLELGDSALYFCASSERGLAGTYNEQFFGPGTRLTVL.

This rearrangement joins TRBV5-4 to TRBJ1-5; 10 nucleotides align to TRBD1. Germline trimming cut 2 bases from V and 0 bases from J; bases unmatched to any gene: 8. The CDR3 length is 18 residues. Germline lookup yields CDR1 SGHNT and CDR2 YYREEE (reference sequence). DNA for the CDR3: TGTGCCAGCAGCTTTGGGACAGGGGCCTCTTATAGCAATCAGCCCCAGCATTTT. As protein: CASSFGTGASYSNQPQHF. The full variable domain, its missing parts supplied by reference TRBV5-4 and TRBJ1-5, is ETGVTQSPTHLIKTRGQQVTLRCSSQSGHNTVSWYQQALGQGPQFIFQYYREEENGRGNFPPRFSGLQFPNYSSELNVNALELDDSALYLCASSFGTGASYSNQPQHFGDGTRLSIL.

The chain recombines TRBV19 with TRBJ1-5; D is unclear. This CDR3 spans 14 amino acids. Per the germline V gene, CDR1 is LNHDA and CDR2 is SQIVND (reference sequence). Trimming pared 0 bases from V and 7 bases from J, leaving 10 bases between. CDR3 coding DNA: TGTGCCAGTAGTATAGAAGAGGGTTGGCAGCCCCAGCATTTT. It is translated as CASSIEEGWQPQHF.

The gene calls are TRBV7-2 and TRBJ1-6, with D uncertain. V lost 2 bases, J lost 7 bases, and 9 bases lay in between. Germline V gene sequence: CDR1 SGHTA, CDR2 FQGNSA. This CDR3 comprises 14 residues. CDR3 loop: CASSLHNANSPLHF. The CDR3 nucleotides are TGTGCCAGCAGCTTACATAACGCGAATTCACCCCTCCACTTT.

V gene TRBV11-1 combines with J gene TRBJ1-1; 8 nucleotides agree with TRBD1. J lost 5 bases, V lost 5 bases, and 13 bases had no gene match. The CDR3 has 16 amino acids. Germline CDR1 reads SGHAT; CDR2 reads FQDESV (reference sequence). The CDR3 DNA reads TGTGCCAGCAGCCCAGGGACAGGTCTAGTGAGGACTGAAGCTTTCTTT. Amino acids: CASSPGTGLVRTEAFF.

The rearrangement uses TRBV19 and TRBJ2-5, with 9 bases fitting TRBD1. The CDR3 totals 13 residues. V trimming: 5 bases; J trimming: 3 bases; junction bases outside the gene matches: 1. Germline V gene lookup returns CDR1 LNHDA and CDR2 SQIVND (reference sequence). CDR3 bases: TGTGCCAGTAGTCGGGACAGGGAAGAGACCCAGTACTTC. Protein: CASSRDREETQYF.

This clone was picked up a small number of times. This rearrangement joins TRBV5-6 to TRBJ1-1; the D gene is possibly TRBD1 (6 bases). V was trimmed by 4 bases and J by 3 bases, leaving 10 bases between them. The CDR3 totals 13 residues. The V gene's germline CDR1 is SGHDT and CDR2 YYEEEE. CDR3 residues: CASSPDRDTEAFF. The CDR3 nucleotides read TGTGCCAGCAGCCCGGACAGAGACACTGAAGCTTTCTTT.

This rearrangement joins TRBV19 to TRBJ1-6; 7 positions match TRBD1. The ends lost 3 bases at V and 7 bases at J; junction bases unmatched: 6. The CDR3 totals 15 residues. Germline loops: CDR1 LNHDA, CDR2 SQIVND (reference sequence). The CDR3, as DNA: TGTGCCAGTAGTATCCCGGGACAGCGCAATTCACCCCTCCACTTT. It yields the protein CASSIPGQRNSPLHF.

The table lists this clone with a count of one. V gene TRBV4-1 combines with J gene TRBJ1-6; 8 bases are a match to TRBD1. V shed 4 bases, J shed 8 bases, and the junction held 13 bases outside the gene matches. The CDR3 consists of 17 residues. CDR1 is MGHRA, CDR2 YSYEKL, per germline. In DNA, the CDR3 is TGCGCCAGCAGCCGGCATCCGGGACAGGCGTTTTATTCACCCCTCCACTTT. It translates to CASSRHPGQAFYSPLHF.

The V gene is TRBV5-1, the J gene TRBJ2-1, with 16 positions matching TRBD2. The V and J ends lost 4 bases and 7 bases, in that order; junction bases with no gene match: 8. The CDR3 is 17 residues long. The V gene's germline CDR1 is SGHRS and CDR2 YFSETQ. The CDR3 protein is CASSPGLAGGRSNEQFF. The CDR3 DNA follows: TGCGCCAGCAGCCCGGGACTAGCGGGGGGGAGGTCGAATGAGCAGTTCTTC.

The J gene is TRBJ1-3, the V gene TRBV2; 10 positions agree with TRBD1. Germline CDR1 is SNHLY and CDR2 is FYNNEI. V trimming: 1 base; J trimming: 6 bases; junction bases outside the gene matches: 6. The CDR3 sequence is 16 residues long. The CDR3 DNA is TGTGCCAGCAGTGAAGTTGGGACAGGGGTGGCAAACACCATATATTTT. Its protein is CASSEVGTGVANTIYF.

The V gene is TRBV5-1, the J gene TRBJ2-5, with TRBD1 matching 7 bases. With V trimmed by 5 bases and J by 1 base, 11 bases remained unmatched. This CDR3 spans 16 amino acids. Germline V CDR1 and CDR2: SGHRS, YFSETQ. CDR3 DNA sequence: TGCGCCAGCAGGGTTGGCAGTAGACAGGGCCAAGAGACCCAGTACTTC. Its translation is CASRVGSRQGQETQYF.

This clone appeared a few times. The chain recombines TRBV6-1 with TRBJ1-5; tentative D call: TRBD1 (5 bases). This CDR3 is built from 15 residues. In germline, CDR1 is MNHNS, CDR2 SASEGT. V shed 0 bases and J shed 3 bases, with 9 bases lying between them. The DNA of the CDR3 is TGTGCCAGCAGTGAAGCAGGGGCTGCCAATCAGCCCCAGCATTTT. As protein: CASSEAGAANQPQHF.

V usage is TRBV18 and J usage is TRBJ1-5, with D unresolved. This CDR3 is built from 14 residues. Germline CDR1 and CDR2: KGHSH and LQKENI. The ends were cut back, 3 bases at V and 2 bases at J, with 8 bases in the middle. DNA for the CDR3: TGTGCCAGCTCACCGCCAGGCGGCAATCAGCCCCAGCATTTT. The encoded protein is CASSPPGGNQPQHF.

This chain connects TRBV19 to TRBJ1-3, with D maybe TRBD1 (6 bases). CDR1 LNHDA and CDR2 SQIVND come from the germline V gene (reference sequence). Trimming left V 3 bases short and J 0 bases short, with 12 bases between. This CDR3 spans 16 amino acids. The CDR3 DNA is TGTGCCAGTAGTATGAATACAGGGTACTCTGGAAACACCATATATTTT. It specifies CASSMNTGYSGNTIYF.

The V call is TRBV10-3, the J call TRBJ2-1, with 10 bases aligning to TRBD2. Germline V gene data show CDR1 as ENHRY and CDR2 as SYGVKD. V dropped 6 bases and J dropped 10; count of bases not matched to a gene: 12. The CDR3 runs 15 residues. CDR3 protein: CAISTTGLAQREQFF. The CDR3 DNA follows: TGTGCCATCAGCACCACGGGACTAGCGCAGAGGGAGCAGTTCTTC.

The gene calls are TRBV9 and TRBJ1-1; D is undetermined. CDR3 length: 13 residues. Germline V gene data show CDR1 as SGDLS and CDR2 as YYNGEE. V lost 10 bases to trimming and J lost 1 base, with 14 bases between them. For the CDR3, the DNA is TGTGCCTCAGGAGGCGGGAAGAACACTGAAGCTTTCTTT. It translates to CASGGGKNTEAFF.

J is TRBJ2-7 and V is TRBV7-9; D not resolved. The germline CDR1 and CDR2 sequences are SEHNR and FQNEAQ (reference sequence). This CDR3 contains 16 residues. V shed 5 bases and J shed 3 bases, with 20 bases lying between them. This CDR3 reads CASSARSVAEVYEQYF. The DNA for the CDR3 is TGTGCCAGCAGCGCCCGGTCGGTTGCGGAAGTCTACGAGCAGTACTTC.

The chain employs TRBV11-2 and TRBJ1-5; a possible D gene is TRBD1 (6 bases). The V end was cut by 5 bases, the J end by 2 bases, with 16 bases between. Germline-derived CDR1 and CDR2 are SGHAT and FQNNGV. This CDR3 has 16 residues. CDR3: CASSLGGASGNQPQHF. The CDR3 DNA is TGTGCCAGCAGCCTCGGGGGGGCAAGTGGCAATCAGCCCCAGCATTTT.

In its sample, this clone was seen once. The chain employs TRBV5-1 and TRBJ2-7; 13 bases fit TRBD2. The CDR3 covers 18 residues. Trimming removed 5 bases from V and 2 bases from J; junction bases left unmatched: 13. The germline CDR1 and CDR2 sequences are SGHRS and YFSETQ. The CDR3 spells CASRPPRTSGRETYEQYF. CDR3 coding DNA: TGCGCCAGCAGACCCCCCCGGACTAGCGGGAGAGAGACCTACGAGCAGTACTTC. Variable domain in full (rest from reference TRBV5-1 and TRBJ2-7): KAGVTQTPRYLIKTRGQQVTLSCSPISGHRSVSWYQQTPGQGLQFLFEYFSETQRNKGNFPGRFSGRQFSNSRSEMNVSTLELGDSALYLCASRPPRTSGRETYEQYFGPGTRLTVT.

This clone was counted many times. This sequence joins TRBV7-9 and TRBJ1-1; 8 nucleotides agree with TRBD1. Germline V gives CDR1 SEHNR, CDR2 FQNEAQ (reference sequence). This CDR3 comprises 16 residues. The V segment lost 5 bases and the J segment 4 bases; nucleotides outside the gene matches: 12. CDR3 protein: CASSPRTGHQSTEAFF. CDR3 DNA sequence: TGTGCCAGCAGCCCGCGGACAGGGCATCAAAGCACTGAAGCTTTCTTT.

The chain has TRBV25-1 and TRBJ2-3; D gene unclear. V was shortened by 1 base and J by 0 bases, with 8 bases between the two germline ends. The CDR3 totals 15 residues. Looked up from germline, CDR1 is MGHDK and CDR2 is SYGVNS. CDR3 nucleotide sequence: TGTGCCAGCAGTGAATTTTTAATTAGCACAGATACGCAGTATTTT. This translates into CASSEFLISTDTQYF.

This sequence joins TRBV7-9 and TRBJ1-6; a possible D gene is TRBD1 (6 bases). V lost 2 bases and J lost 7, with 15 bases in between. The CDR3 consists of 16 residues. Germline loops: CDR1 SEHNR, CDR2 FQNEAQ (reference sequence). In DNA, the CDR3 is TGTGCCAGCAGCTTATCACGTAGGGGGTCGAATTCACCCCTCCACTTT. Translation: CASSLSRRGSNSPLHF.

The rearrangement links TRBV5-1 to TRBJ1-6, with D uncertain. The CDR3 has 15 amino acids. V lost 0 bases, J lost 4 bases, and 8 bases lay in between. The germline V gene has CDR1 SGHRS and CDR2 YFSETQ. The CDR3 sequence: CASSLDGDYNSPLHF. The DNA of the CDR3 is TGCGCCAGCAGCTTGGACGGGGATTATAATTCACCCCTCCACTTT.

The rearrangement uses TRBV6-5 and TRBJ1-5; 7 bases are a match to TRBD1. CDR1 and CDR2 (germline): MNHEY, SVGAGI. Trimming removed 7 bases from V and 3 bases from J; junction bases left unmatched: 9. The CDR3 consists of 15 residues. The CDR3 DNA reads as TGTGCCAGCATGAGACTGGACAGGCTCAATCAGCCCCAGCATTTT. Translated, it gives CASMRLDRLNQPQHF.

CDR3 coding DNA: TGCGCCAGCAGGGGACTTCCCTACAATGAGCAGTTCTTC. Its protein is CASRGLPYNEQFF. The J gene is TRBJ2-1, the V gene TRBV5-1; a weak D match, TRBD2 (6 bases). Germline CDR1 and CDR2: SGHRS and YFSETQ. The V and J ends lost 5 bases and 2 bases respectively, with 8 bases between them. This CDR3 has 13 amino acids.

The chain is built from TRBV13 and TRBJ2-7, with a weak D call TRBD2 (6 bases). Germline assignment: CDR1 PRHDT and CDR2 FYEKMQ (reference sequence). Trimming pared 5 bases from V and 6 bases from J, leaving 17 bases between. CDR3 length: 14 residues. CDR3 DNA sequence: TGTGCCAGCAGCCGCCACCGGACTACCCCCGAGCAGTACTTC. Protein product: CASSRHRTTPEQYF. Supplemented by reference TRBV13 and TRBJ2-7, the full variable domain reads AAGVIQSPRHLIKEKRETATLKCYPIPRHDTVYWYQQGPGQDPQFLISFYEKMQSDKGSIPDRFSAQQFSDYHSELNMSSLELGDSALYFCASSRHRTTPEQYFGPGTRLTVT.

V gene TRBV5-1 combines with J gene TRBJ1-1; 11 bases fit TRBD1. The germline CDR1 and CDR2 sequences are SGHRS and YFSETQ. The CDR3 covers 13 residues. Unmatched junction bases numbered 0, after V lost 4 bases and J lost 4 bases. CDR3 amino acids: CASSGTGGTEAFF. For the CDR3, the DNA is TGCGCCAGCAGCGGGACAGGGGGCACTGAAGCTTTCTTT.

J is TRBJ2-5 and V is TRBV5-4, with TRBD2 identical over 11 bases. With 2 bases clipped from V and 3 bases from J, the junction kept 15 bases outside the gene matches. From germline, CDR1 is SGHNT and CDR2 YYREEE (reference sequence). The CDR3 has 19 residues. The CDR3 coding sequence is TGTGCCAGCAGCTTTGTCTTCTCTAGCGGGGGGACCCGAAAAGAGACCCAGTACTTC. It encodes CASSFVFSSGGTRKETQYF. The full variable domain, with the rest looked up from reference TRBV5-4 and TRBJ2-5, is ETGVTQSPTHLIKTRGQQVTLRCSSQSGHNTVSWYQQALGQGPQFIFQYYREEENGRGNFPPRFSGLQFPNYSSELNVNALELDDSALYLCASSFVFSSGGTRKETQYFGPGTRLLVL.

V gene TRBV5-4 combines with J gene TRBJ1-2, with a possible D match to TRBD1 (5 bases). V shed 0 bases and J shed 0 bases, with 9 bases lying between them. This CDR3 has 15 residues. CDR1 and CDR2 (germline): SGHNT, YYREEE (reference sequence). The CDR3 DNA sequence: TGTGCCAGCAGCTTGGGCGGGGACGCTAACTATGGCTACACCTTC. Its protein product is CASSLGGDANYGYTF.

In its sample, this clone was seen many times. Given a far larger clone just one base away, this is likely a sequencing read error. Other nucleotide sequences from this sample produce the same CDR3. The V and J genes are TRBV15 and TRBJ1-1; tentatively, D is TRBD1 (5 bases). Deletions cut 8 bases from V and 2 bases from J, with 12 bases between. CDR1 and CDR2 from the germline V gene are LNHNV and YYDKDF (reference sequence). CDR3 size: 13 residues. CDR3 protein: CATQSGSNTEAFF. The CDR3 DNA reads as TGTGCCACCCAGTCAGGGTCAAACACTGAAGCTTTCTTT.